This T cell receptor beta chain was captured by sequencing in a study of identical twins. The CDR3 sequence is 18 residues long. The germline CDR1 and CDR2 sequences are SGHRS and YFSETQ. J gave up 8 bases and V 0 bases, and 14 bases lay outside the gene matches. TCRdb recomputed calls from the 5' RACE reads with MiXCR, one row per CDR3 protein. Of around 530,000 distinct CDR3 sequences in the sample, approximately 14% were seen once. This clonotype was detected a few times. In addition, the sample was reused for a study of yellow fever vaccine responses in identical twins.

The rearrangement joins TRBV5-1 to TRBJ1-6; 7 bases map to TRBD1. Sequenced: CD4+ T cells sorted from blood. The receptor comes from a woman aged 18-29 years in good health. The CDR3 nucleotides read TGCGCCAGCAGCTTGGCGCTGAGGTGGGACAGCGCCGATTCACCCCTCCACTTT. Translated: CASSLALRWDSADSPLHF.